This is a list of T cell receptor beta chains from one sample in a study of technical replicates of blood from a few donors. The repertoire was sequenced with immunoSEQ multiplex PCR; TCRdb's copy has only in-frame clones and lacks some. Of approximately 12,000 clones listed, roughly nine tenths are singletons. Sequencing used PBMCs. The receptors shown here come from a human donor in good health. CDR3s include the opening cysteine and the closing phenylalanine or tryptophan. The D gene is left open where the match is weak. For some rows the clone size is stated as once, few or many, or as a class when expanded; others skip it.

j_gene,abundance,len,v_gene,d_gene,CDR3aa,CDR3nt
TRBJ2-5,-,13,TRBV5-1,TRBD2,CASSLAGYETQYF,TGCGCCAGCAGCCTAGCGGGATACGAGACCCAGTACTTC
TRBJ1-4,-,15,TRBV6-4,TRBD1,CASSDRDRGHEKLFF,TGTGCCAGCAGTGACCGGGACAGGGGGCATGAAAAACTGTTTTTT
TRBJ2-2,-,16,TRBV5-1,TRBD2,CASSHIAGEGNGELFF,TGCGCCAGCAGCCATATAGCGGGAGAGGGTAACGGGGAGCTGTTTTTT
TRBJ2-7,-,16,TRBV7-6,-,CASSLGRGGKSYEQYF,TGTGCCAGCAGCTTAGGAAGAGGGGGAAAATCCTACGAGCAGTACTTC
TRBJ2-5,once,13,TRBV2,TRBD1,CASRFTGEETQYF,TGTGCCAGCAGGTTCACAGGGGAAGAGACCCAGTACTTC
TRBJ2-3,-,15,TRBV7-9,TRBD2,CASSLGLAGGDTQYF,TGTGCCAGCAGCCTCGGACTAGCGGGAGGTGATACGCAGTATTTT
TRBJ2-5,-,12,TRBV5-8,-,CASSLLEETQYF,TGTGCCAGCAGCTTATTAGAAGAGACCCAGTACTTC
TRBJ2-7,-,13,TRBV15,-,CATSREDQEVQYF,TGTGCCACCAGCAGAGAGGACCAGGAGGTGCAGTACTTC
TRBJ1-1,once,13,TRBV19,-,CASSIEEQIEAFF,TGTGCCAGTAGTATAGAGGAACAGATTGAAGCTTTCTTT
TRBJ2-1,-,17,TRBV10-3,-,CAAKGVGASGNYNEQFF,TGTGCCGCCAAGGGGGTCGGGGCTAGCGGAAATTACAATGAGCAGTTCTTC
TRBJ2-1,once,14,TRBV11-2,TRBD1,CASRRRTGYNEQFF,TGTGCCAGCAGGCGTAGGACAGGGTACAATGAGCAGTTCTTC
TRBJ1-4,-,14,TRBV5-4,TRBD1,CASSFDRGHEKLFF,TGTGCCAGCAGCTTCGACAGGGGGCATGAAAAACTGTTTTTT
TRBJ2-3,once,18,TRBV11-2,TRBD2,CASSLDLGLAAVTDTQYF,TGTGCCAGCAGCTTAGATCTAGGACTAGCGGCGGTCACAGATACGCAGTATTTT
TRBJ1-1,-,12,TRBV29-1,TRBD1,CSGDRMNTEAFF,TGCAGCGGGGACAGAATGAACACTGAAGCTTTCTTT
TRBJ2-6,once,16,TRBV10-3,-,CAIRGAPSSGANVLTF,TGTGCCATCAGAGGGGCCCCTAGCTCTGGGGCCAACGTCCTGACTTTC
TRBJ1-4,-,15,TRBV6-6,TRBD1,CASRPGQGANEKLFF,TGTGCCAGCAGACCGGGACAGGGTGCTAATGAAAAACTGTTTTTT
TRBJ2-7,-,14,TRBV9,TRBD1,CASSFGTGTHEQYF,TGTGCCAGCAGCTTCGGGACAGGGACACACGAGCAGTACTTC
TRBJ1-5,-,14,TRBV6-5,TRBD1,CASSYMGQGEPQHF,TGTGCCAGCAGTTACATGGGACAGGGGGAGCCCCAGCATTTT
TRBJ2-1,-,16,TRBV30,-,CAWSVRDGRGYNEQFF,TGTGCCTGGAGTGTACGAGACGGAAGGGGGTACAATGAGCAGTTCTTC
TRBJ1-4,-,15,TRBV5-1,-,CASSRQGPEEEKLFF,TGCGCCAGCAGCCGTCAGGGGCCAGAGGAAGAAAAACTGTTTTTT
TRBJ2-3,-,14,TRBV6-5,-,CASSMTRGTDTQYF,TGTGCCAGCAGTATGACCCGGGGCACAGATACGCAGTATTTT
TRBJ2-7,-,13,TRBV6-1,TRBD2,CASSQIAGDEQYF,TGTGCCAGCAGTCAAATAGCGGGAGACGAGCAGTACTTC
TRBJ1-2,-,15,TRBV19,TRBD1,CASSTRTGVSYGYTF,TGTGCCAGTAGTACCCGGACAGGGGTGAGCTATGGCTACACCTTC
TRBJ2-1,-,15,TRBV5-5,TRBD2,CASSLDGGSVNEQFF,TGTGCCAGCAGCTTGGACGGCGGGAGCGTGAATGAGCAGTTCTTC
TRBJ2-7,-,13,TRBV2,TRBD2,CASRVGGSYEQYF,TGTGCCAGCAGAGTTGGCGGGAGCTACGAGCAGTACTTC
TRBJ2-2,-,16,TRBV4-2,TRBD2,CASSQELAGGPGELFF,TGTGCCAGCAGCCAAGAACTAGCGGGAGGGCCCGGGGAGCTGTTTTTT
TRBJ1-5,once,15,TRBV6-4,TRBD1,CASILPDRVNQPQHF,TGTGCCAGCATCTTGCCGGACAGGGTCAATCAGCCCCAGCATTTT
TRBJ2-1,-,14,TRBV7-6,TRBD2,CASSHWTSSNEQFF,TGTGCCAGCAGCCATTGGACTAGCAGTAATGAGCAGTTCTTC
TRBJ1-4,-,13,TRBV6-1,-,CASSYDSNEKLFF,TGTGCCAGCAGTTATGACAGTAATGAAAAACTGTTTTTT